The 25 T cell receptor beta chains in this list originate from one sample, sequenced in a study of blood T cell dynamics during melanoma immunotherapy. Sample time point: pre-treatment baseline. Assay: immunoSEQ multiplex PCR; the TCRdb copy retains only in-frame clones and omits some. This repertoire shows 16,000 or so clones, more than 85% found once; its top ten account for more than 1.5%. The sequencing here drew on blood, taken from a patient treated with checkpoint blockade. These receptors were taken from a human donor with melanoma.

This chain connects TRBV27 to TRBJ1-3; D unresolved. The CDR3 runs 13 residues. V gave up 10 bases and J gave up 0 bases, with 10 bases separating them. CDR1 and CDR2 from the germline V gene are MNHEY and SMNVEV (reference sequence). This chain's CDR3 is CATRAASGNTIYF. The CDR3 DNA sequence: TGTGCCACCCGAGCAGCCTCTGGAAACACCATATATTTT.

V gene TRBV5-4 combines with J gene TRBJ2-1; 15 nucleotides align to TRBD2. Trimming removed 4 bases from V and 9 bases from J; junction bases left unmatched: 11. This CDR3 contains 17 residues. The germline V gene has CDR1 SGHNT and CDR2 YYREEE (reference sequence). CDR3 loop: CASSLQGLAGGVGEQFF. The CDR3 DNA is TGTGCCAGCAGCCTGCAGGGACTAGCGGGAGGCGTAGGTGAGCAGTTCTTC.

This chain uses TRBV2 with TRBJ1-1; a possible D gene is TRBD1 (6 bases). CDR3 length: 15 residues. V was clipped by 5 bases and J by 5 bases, with 18 bases between them. Looked up from germline, CDR1 is SNHLY and CDR2 is FYNNEI. The CDR3 region is CASSPNGGAGTEAFF. The CDR3 nucleotides read TGTGCCAGCAGTCCTAACGGGGGCGCGGGGACTGAAGCTTTCTTT.

V is TRBV6-6 and J is TRBJ2-7, with 11 nucleotides matching TRBD2. The junction had 6 bases not matched to a gene; V was cut back by 5 bases and J by 3 bases. Germline assignment: CDR1 MNHNY and CDR2 SVGAGI (reference sequence). CDR3 length: 15 residues. The CDR3 reads CASSGTSGRNYEQYF. The CDR3 DNA reads TGTGCCAGCAGTGGAACTAGCGGGAGAAACTACGAGCAGTACTTC.

V and J are TRBV15 and TRBJ1-1, with TRBD1 matching over 7 bases. This CDR3 is 14 amino acids long. Germline CDR1 is LNHNV and CDR2 is YYDKDF (reference sequence). The junction had 6 bases not matched to a gene; V was cut back by 1 base and J by 7 bases. The CDR3 coding sequence is TGTGCCACCAGCAGAGTAGACAGGGAGGGTGAAGCTTTCTTT. Translating it yields CATSRVDREGEAFF.

The chain links TRBV6-1 to TRBJ2-7; perhaps D is TRBD1 or TRBD2 (7 bases each). The CDR3 runs to 14 residues. Germline V gene lookup returns CDR1 MNHNS and CDR2 SASEGT. V lost 10 bases, J lost 7 bases, and 23 bases lay in between. The CDR3 is CATYPTGRGGEQYF. CDR3 DNA sequence: TGTGCCACCTACCCGACAGGGAGGGGGGGGGAGCAGTACTTC.

V usage is TRBV5-1 and J usage is TRBJ1-2; weak D call: TRBD1 (5 bases). Germline-derived CDR1 and CDR2 are SGHRS and YFSETQ. The germline V and J ends were trimmed by 1 base and 5 bases, with 15 bases remaining between them. The CDR3 totals 15 residues. The CDR3 region is CASSLLQAPRYGYTF. CDR3 DNA: TGCGCCAGCAGCTTGTTACAGGCGCCCCGATATGGCTACACCTTC.

The chain's CDR3 is CASSDRGGGTDTQYF. For the CDR3, the DNA is TGTGCCAGTAGTGACAGGGGAGGGGGCACAGATACGCAGTATTTT. The chain recombines TRBV19 with TRBJ2-3; maybe TRBD1 (8 bases). Germline loops: CDR1 LNHDA, CDR2 SQIVND (reference sequence). Trimming stripped 5 bases from V and 1 base from J, with 13 bases between. CDR3 size: 15 residues.

V usage is TRBV5-6 and J usage is TRBJ1-5, with D tentatively TRBD1 (5 bases). CDR1 and CDR2 from the germline V gene are SGHDT and YYEEEE. The CDR3 totals 15 residues. Trimming removed 0 bases at V and 4 bases at J, with 11 bases between. DNA of the CDR3: TGTGCCAGCAGCTTGGCCGTGGGGGGAAATCAGCCCCAGCATTTT. Residues: CASSLAVGGNQPQHF.

V usage is TRBV5-1 and J usage is TRBJ2-1; D is unclear. Germline CDR1 is SGHRS and CDR2 is YFSETQ. Between the trimmed V and J ends, which lost 0 bases and 6 bases, there was a span of 7 bases. The CDR3 is 13 residues long. The DNA of the CDR3 is TGCGCCAGCAGCTTGGGTTCGGGCAATGAGCAGTTCTTC. Its translation: CASSLGSGNEQFF.

The CDR3 sequence is CASSGGGGSYNEQFF. CDR3 bases: TGTGCCAGCAGCGGAGGGGGGGGCTCCTACAATGAGCAGTTCTTC. The chain joins TRBV9 to TRBJ2-1; perhaps TRBD2 as D (7 bases). The CDR3 covers 15 residues. The germline V and J ends were trimmed by 3 bases and 0 bases, with 10 bases remaining between them. The V gene's germline CDR1 is SGDLS and CDR2 YYNGEE.

The chain employs TRBV28 and TRBJ1-2; 10 nucleotides agree with TRBD1. Germline assignment: CDR1 MDHEN and CDR2 SYDVKM. J gave up 7 bases and V 6 bases, and 2 bases lay outside the gene matches. The CDR3 contains 12 residues. CDR3 amino acids: CASRTGGSGYTF. The CDR3 DNA follows: TGTGCCAGCAGGACAGGGGGCTCTGGCTACACCTTC.

A single count supports this clone. V usage is TRBV7-2 and J usage is TRBJ1-2, with a tentative D call TRBD1 (5 bases). The CDR3 loop spans 14 amino acids. Trimming left V 3 bases short and J 5 bases short, with 13 bases between. Germline CDR1 reads SGHTA; CDR2 reads FQGNSA. Written as DNA, the CDR3 is TGTGCCAGCAGCTTGAGGGACGTCCTGTATGGCTACACCTTC. It translates to CASSLRDVLYGYTF.

V is TRBV29-1 and J is TRBJ2-7; TRBD2 aligns across 11 bases. The junction had 2 bases not matched to a gene; V was cut back by 1 base and J by 6 bases. There are 13 residues in the CDR3. Per germline, CDR1 SQVTM and CDR2 ANQGSEA. This CDR3 reads CSVEGLAGGEQYF. Here the CDR3 DNA reads TGCAGCGTTGAAGGGCTAGCGGGAGGCGAGCAGTACTTC.

The table lists this clone with a count of one. The chain has TRBV19 and TRBJ1-1; D gene ambiguous. The germline CDR1 and CDR2 sequences are LNHDA and SQIVND (reference sequence). Trimming stripped 3 bases from V and 0 bases from J, with 2 bases between. The CDR3 length is 12 residues. CDR3 sequence: CASSMVNTEAFF. The CDR3 nucleotides read TGTGCCAGTAGTATGGTGAACACTGAAGCTTTCTTT.

This clone was recorded only once. The chain combines TRBV2 with TRBJ2-7; 9 nucleotides agree with TRBD1. Germline trimming cut 1 base from V and 0 bases from J; bases unmatched to any gene: 13. The length of the CDR3 is 19 residues. The germline V gene has CDR1 SNHLY and CDR2 FYNNEI. The CDR3 loop reads CASSEGTGGAPLNSYEQYF. In nucleotides, the CDR3 is TGTGCCAGCAGTGAAGGCACAGGGGGCGCGCCGTTAAACTCCTACGAGCAGTACTTC. The entire variable domain, with the rest obtained from reference TRBV2 and TRBJ2-7, is as follows: EPEVTQTPSHQVTQMGQEVILRCVPISNHLYFYWYRQILGQKVEFLVSFYNNEISEKSEIFDDQFSVERPDGSNFTLKIRSTKLEDSAMYFCASSEGTGGAPLNSYEQYFGPGTRLTVT.

This clone was detected once. The V and J genes are TRBV6-6 and TRBJ2-3; 9 bases match TRBD2. The J segment lost 1 base and the V segment lost 7 bases, leaving 3 bases of the junction unmatched. There are 14 residues in the CDR3. Germline loops: CDR1 MNHNY, CDR2 SVGAGI (reference sequence). The CDR3 protein is CASNSGGGTDTQYF. The CDR3 nucleotides read TGTGCCAGCAATAGCGGGGGTGGCACAGATACGCAGTATTTT.

The rearrangement joins TRBV9 to TRBJ2-3, with D possibly matching TRBD1 (6 bases). Germline V gene lookup returns CDR1 SGDLS and CDR2 YYNGEE. The CDR3 sequence is 16 residues long. V lost 0 bases, J lost 2 bases, and 13 bases lay in between. The CDR3 reads CASSVANRADTDTQYF. For the CDR3, the DNA is TGTGCCAGCAGCGTAGCAAACAGGGCGGACACAGATACGCAGTATTTT.

J is TRBJ2-7 and V is TRBV5-4; D is perhaps TRBD1 (6 bases). The germline V and J ends were trimmed by 2 bases and 4 bases, with 13 bases remaining between them. Germline assignment: CDR1 SGHNT and CDR2 YYREEE (reference sequence). The CDR3 contains 14 residues. In DNA, the CDR3 is TGTGCCAGCAGCTTTGTGGACAGCGTTTACGAGCAGTACTTC. It codes for CASSFVDSVYEQYF.

Here the CDR3 reads CASSPTGTLRNYGYTF. The CDR3 DNA sequence: TGTGCCAGTAGCCCCACGGGGACCCTACGAAACTATGGCTACACCTTC. The chain is built from TRBV19 and TRBJ1-2, with D maybe TRBD1 (5 bases). V gave up 6 bases and J gave up 2 bases, with 19 bases separating them. From germline, CDR1 is LNHDA and CDR2 SQIVND (reference sequence). This CDR3 has 16 amino acids.

The V call is TRBV27, the J call TRBJ1-2, with 7 bases identical to TRBD1. Looked up from germline, CDR1 is MNHEY and CDR2 is SMNVEV (reference sequence). After removal of 6 bases from V and 3 bases from J, the junction contained 7 bases not matched to a gene. The CDR3 loop spans 14 amino acids. CDR3 sequence reads: CASSLDRSDYGYTF. CDR3 bases: TGTGCCAGCAGCCTGGACAGGTCGGACTATGGCTACACCTTC.

The chain employs TRBV7-9 and TRBJ2-7; TRBD1 matches at 10 bases. The CDR3 has 15 amino acids. J lost 3 bases, V lost 6 bases, and 8 bases had no gene match. Germline V gene sequence: CDR1 SEHNR, CDR2 FQNEAQ (reference sequence). The CDR3 protein is CASSSGTGVYYEQYF. CDR3 nucleotide sequence: TGTGCCAGCAGTTCCGGGACAGGGGTTTACTACGAGCAGTACTTC.

V gene TRBV19 combines with J gene TRBJ1-6, with a tentative D call TRBD1 (5 bases). The germline CDR1 and CDR2 sequences are LNHDA and SQIVND (reference sequence). This CDR3 is built from 16 residues. Trimming shortened V by 4 bases and J by 0 bases, and 10 bases separated the two germline ends. CDR3 in amino acids: CASSKKGSSYNSPLHF. CDR3 DNA: TGTGCCAGTAGTAAAAAGGGGAGCTCCTATAATTCACCCCTCCACTTT.

The J gene is TRBJ2-5, the V gene TRBV29-1; D perhaps matches TRBD1 (6 bases). Trimming cost V 4 bases and J 2 bases, with 11 bases left between them. Germline V gene lookup returns CDR1 SQVTM and CDR2 ANQGSEA. The CDR3 contains 13 residues. The DNA for the CDR3 is TGCAGCGTTGTTACCACAGGGCAAGAGACCCAGTACTTC. Its translation is CSVVTTGQETQYF.

For the CDR3, the DNA is TGTGCCAGCAGAGGGGTGGACAGGGAAAGATACGAGCAGTACTTC. Translation: CASRGVDRERYEQYF. V gene TRBV28 combines with J gene TRBJ2-7; TRBD1 matches at 8 bases. V shed 6 bases and J 4 bases; nucleotides not matched to a gene: 11. Germline CDR1 and CDR2: MDHEN and SYDVKM. This CDR3 is 15 amino acids long.